These 26 T cell receptor beta chains came from one sample sequenced in a study of blood T cell repertoires in COVID-19. This table comes from immunoSEQ multiplex PCR, and its TCRdb copy is limited to in-frame clones, with some not included. The sample comprises fewer than 700,000 clones, about 89% of which are singletons, and roughly 8.3% rests with the top ten. The specimen sequenced was peripheral blood. The receptor source for this set is a woman between 45 and 65 years old with COVID-19, enrolled during active disease.

The J gene is TRBJ1-1, the V gene TRBV7-8; D is ambiguous. The V and J ends lost 6 bases and 4 bases respectively, with 18 bases between them. The CDR3 runs to 15 residues. CDR1 is SGHVS and CDR2 is FQNEAQ in the germline V gene. In DNA, the CDR3 is TGTGCCAGCAGTACTAGCCGGGAGATGGGCACTGAAGCTTTCTTT. It yields the protein CASSTSREMGTEAFF.

The chain carries TRBV28 and TRBJ1-4, with 8 bases fitting TRBD1. The germline gives CDR1 MDHEN, CDR2 SYDVKM. The CDR3 runs to 15 residues. J was trimmed by 0 bases and V by 6 bases; bases with no gene match: 3. The CDR3 DNA follows: TGTGCCAGCAGCCCAGGGGGCTCAACTAATGAAAAACTGTTTTTT. This encodes CASSPGGSTNEKLFF.

The chain recombines TRBV5-1 with TRBJ2-2, with D maybe TRBD1 (6 bases). This CDR3 contains 15 residues. Germline CDR1 reads SGHRS; CDR2 reads YFSETQ. V dropped 0 bases and J dropped 4 bases, with 10 bases sitting between them. The CDR3 coding sequence is TGCGCCAGCAGCTTGGCCCTAGGGGGCACCGGGGAGCTGTTTTTT. Protein product: CASSLALGGTGELFF.

The rearrangement joins TRBV19 to TRBJ1-5; 7 bases are a match to TRBD1. The CDR3 runs 15 residues. J was trimmed by 2 bases and V by 6 bases; bases with no gene match: 7. CDR1 and CDR2 from the germline V gene are LNHDA and SQIVND (reference sequence). CDR3: CASRGNRGGNQPQHF. The CDR3 nucleotides are TGTGCCAGTAGAGGTAACAGGGGTGGCAATCAGCCCCAGCATTTT.

V is TRBV19 and J is TRBJ2-1, with 10 nucleotides matching TRBD1. Trimming cost V 2 bases and J 5 bases; bases outside gene matches: 9. Germline CDR1 and CDR2: LNHDA and SQIVND (reference sequence). The CDR3 covers 17 residues. The CDR3 here is CASSITLRTGGNNEQFF. The CDR3 DNA sequence: TGTGCCAGTAGTATAACACTTAGGACAGGGGGTAACAATGAGCAGTTCTTC.

This clone was seen once. The chain has TRBV24-1 and TRBJ2-5; 9 bases line up with TRBD1. The germline V gene has CDR1 KGHDR and CDR2 SFDVKD. Losses at the gene ends were 9 bases for V and 4 bases for J; bases not matched to a gene: 5. There are 13 residues in the CDR3. DNA of the CDR3: TGTGCCACCGGGACAGGGACAGGAGAGACCCAGTACTTC. Amino acid sequence: CATGTGTGETQYF.

A single count supports this clone. The chain joins TRBV29-1 to TRBJ1-6, with D possibly being TRBD1 (5 bases). The V gene's germline CDR1 is SQVTM and CDR2 ANQGSEA. Trimming stripped 4 bases from V and 7 bases from J, with 14 bases between. There are 14 residues in the CDR3. CDR3 coding DNA: TGCAGCGTTGGGGAAGCGGGGCAAAATTCACCCCTCCACTTT. It translates to CSVGEAGQNSPLHF.

The chain carries TRBV7-3 and TRBJ1-1; TRBD1 aligns across 7 bases. J was trimmed by 4 bases and V by 4 bases; bases with no gene match: 6. The V gene's germline CDR1 is SGHTA and CDR2 FQGTGA. The length of the CDR3 is 14 residues. CDR3 amino acids: CASSSTGSGTEAFF. CDR3 nucleotide sequence: TGTGCCAGCAGCTCGACAGGGAGTGGCACTGAAGCTTTCTTT. Drawing the rest from reference TRBV7-3 and TRBJ1-1, the complete variable domain is GAGVSQTPSNKVTEKGKYVELRCDPISGHTALYWYRQSLGQGPEFLIYFQGTGAADDSGLPNDRFFAVRPEGSVSTLKIQRTERGDSAVYLCASSSTGSGTEAFFGQGTRLTVV.

The chain recombines TRBV19 with TRBJ1-2, with D hard to call. V lost 3 bases and J 4 bases, leaving 3 bases between the germline ends. CDR1 is LNHDA and CDR2 is SQIVND in the germline V gene (reference sequence). The CDR3 contains 11 residues. The CDR3 loop is CASSIRYGYTF. DNA of the CDR3: TGTGCCAGTAGTATCCGCTATGGCTACACCTTC.

The V call is TRBV19, the J call TRBJ1-1, with D tentatively TRBD1 (6 bases). V gave up 8 bases and J gave up 0 bases, with 10 bases separating them. The CDR3 sequence is 13 residues long. Germline V gives CDR1 LNHDA, CDR2 SQIVND (reference sequence). CDR3 DNA: TGTGCCAGTTGCGACAGGATGAACACTGAAGCTTTCTTT. Protein product: CASCDRMNTEAFF.

There are a few counts of this clone. This sequence joins TRBV6-4 and TRBJ1-1; 10 nucleotides agree with TRBD1. V gave up 2 bases and J gave up 5 bases; unmatched junction bases: 8. The CDR3 has 16 amino acids. The germline gives CDR1 MRHNA, CDR2 SNTAGT. The CDR3 DNA reads TGTGCCAGCAGTGACCCCGTAGACAGGGGGCGAACTGAAGCTTTCTTT. Translated: CASSDPVDRGRTEAFF.

The genes are TRBV27 and TRBJ2-2; 8 bases are shared with TRBD2. Germline CDR1 MNHEY, CDR2 SMNVEV (reference sequence). This CDR3 has 14 amino acids. The V segment lost 5 bases and the J segment 7 bases; nucleotides outside the gene matches: 6. CDR3 DNA sequence: TGTGCCAGCAGTGCATTAGCGGGGATCGGGGAGCTGTTTTTT. Residues: CASSALAGIGELFF.

The chain uses TRBV29-1 and TRBJ1-1, with TRBD1 identical over 7 bases. V dropped 4 bases and J dropped 4; count of bases not matched to a gene: 6. This CDR3 has 13 residues. Germline assignment: CDR1 SQVTM and CDR2 ANQGSEA. In DNA, the CDR3 is TGCAGCGTTGGACAGGGCGATGGCACTGAAGCTTTCTTT. It translates to CSVGQGDGTEAFF.

This chain links TRBV11-1 with TRBJ2-1; 8 nucleotides line up with TRBD2. The CDR3 sequence is 15 residues long. V gave up 5 bases and J gave up 3 bases; unmatched junction bases: 6. In germline, CDR1 is SGHAT, CDR2 FQDESV (reference sequence). The CDR3 loop is CASSDRGGRYNEQFF. The DNA of the CDR3 is TGTGCCAGCAGCGACCGGGGGGGGCGCTACAATGAGCAGTTCTTC.

This CDR3 is CASSVGQANEKLFF. The CDR3 region has the DNA TGTGCCAGCAGCGTAGGACAAGCTAATGAAAAACTGTTTTTT. The chain employs TRBV9 and TRBJ1-4, with D uncertain. V was cut by 0 bases and J by 3 bases, with 6 bases left in between. From germline, CDR1 is SGDLS and CDR2 YYNGEE. The CDR3 consists of 14 residues.

The V gene is TRBV6-5, the J gene TRBJ2-7, with 9 bases matching TRBD1. The CDR3 loop spans 16 amino acids. Trimming took 2 bases from V and 7 from J; bases not matched to a gene: 12. CDR1 MNHEY and CDR2 SVGAGI come from the germline V gene. Here the CDR3 DNA reads TGTGCCAGCAGTTACGGGAGACAGGGGGATCCGAGAGAGCAGTACTTC. Amino acids: CASSYGRQGDPREQYF.

This chain joins TRBV29-1 and TRBJ2-5; tentatively, D is TRBD1 (6 bases). Germline V CDR1 and CDR2: SQVTM, ANQGSEA. V lost 7 bases and J lost 1, with 7 bases in between. This CDR3 spans 11 amino acids. CDR3 sequence: CSGRGQETQYF. CDR3 nucleotides: TGCAGCGGCAGGGGCCAAGAGACCCAGTACTTC.

The chain recombines TRBV19 with TRBJ2-3, with D possibly being TRBD2 (5 bases). Germline CDR1 is LNHDA and CDR2 is SQIVND (reference sequence). V lost 3 bases and J 0 bases, leaving 10 bases between the germline ends. The CDR3 is 15 residues long. CDR3 protein: CASSIEGGSTDTQYF. The CDR3 nucleotides read TGTGCCAGTAGTATCGAGGGTGGAAGCACAGATACGCAGTATTTT.

The V and J genes are TRBV2 and TRBJ2-7; 7 nucleotides align to TRBD2. The germline gives CDR1 SNHLY, CDR2 FYNNEI. V lost 6 bases, J lost 6 bases, and 8 bases stayed unmatched. This CDR3 spans 13 amino acids. The CDR3 bases are TGTGCCAGCAGGGCCCACGGGGGGTCCGAGCAGTACTTC. Protein: CASRAHGGSEQYF.

This sequence joins TRBV7-9 and TRBJ1-5; D remains ambiguous. V lost 0 bases to trimming and J lost 3 bases, with 6 bases between them. The germline gives CDR1 SEHNR, CDR2 FQNEAQ (reference sequence). CDR3 length: 14 residues. DNA of the CDR3: TGTGCCAGCAGCTTAGCGGCAGACAATCAGCCCCAGCATTTT. Translating gives CASSLAADNQPQHF.

The rearrangement links TRBV6-6 to TRBJ2-3; D might be TRBD1 (5 bases). Germline assignment: CDR1 MNHNY and CDR2 SVGAGI (reference sequence). CDR3 length equals 14 residues. The V end was cut by 2 bases, the J end by 6 bases, with 12 bases between. The CDR3 protein is CASSYVQGSDTQYF. The CDR3 nucleotides are TGTGCCAGCAGTTACGTTCAGGGTTCGGATACGCAGTATTTT.

The rearrangement joins TRBV12-3 or TRBV12-4 to TRBJ1-3; D is unclear. The CDR3 runs to 11 residues. The ends were cut back, 6 bases at V and 7 bases at J, with 7 bases in the middle. CDR3 sequence: CASRGRNTIYF. The CDR3 nucleotides read TGTGCCAGCAGAGGGAGGAACACCATATATTTT.

V usage is TRBV13 and J usage is TRBJ2-3; 8 bases agree with TRBD2. In germline, CDR1 is PRHDT, CDR2 FYEKMQ (reference sequence). V dropped 5 bases and J dropped 1; count of bases not matched to a gene: 5. This CDR3 comprises 15 residues. The CDR3 bases are TGTGCCAGCAGCCTACCGACTAGCGGCACAGATACGCAGTATTTT. Translated: CASSLPTSGTDTQYF.

The chain is built from TRBV7-2 and TRBJ1-5; unclear D gene. With 4 bases removed from V and 6 bases from J, the gap between germline ends came to 10 bases. The CDR3 has 13 residues. CDR1 SGHTA and CDR2 FQGNSA come from the germline V gene. The CDR3 nucleotides are TGTGCCAGCAGCTCTCCCGCGGGTCAGCCCCAGCATTTT. Translated: CASSSPAGQPQHF.

The chain has TRBV6-6 and TRBJ2-2, with 9 bases that match TRBD1. Germline V gives CDR1 MNHNY, CDR2 SVGAGI (reference sequence). With V trimmed by 5 bases and J by 1 base, 2 bases remained unmatched. The CDR3 covers 15 residues. CDR3 region: CASSGQGKNTGELFF. CDR3 bases: TGTGCCAGCAGTGGACAGGGGAAGAACACCGGGGAGCTGTTTTTT.

This clone was seen only once. This specimen includes other DNA sequences encoding the same CDR3. The gene calls are TRBV28 and TRBJ1-1; D is ambiguous. The V and J ends lost 7 bases and 1 base respectively, with 4 bases between them. This CDR3 is 11 amino acids long. Per germline, CDR1 MDHEN and CDR2 SYDVKM. CDR3 loop: CASTSNTEAFF. CDR3 in DNA: TGTGCCAGCACCTCGAACACTGAAGCTTTCTTT.